This T cell receptor beta chain was captured in a study of blood T cells in healthy people across ages. Alongside a J-beta primer mix, a sample-barcoded 5' primer served in a second PCR lasting 7 to 11 cycles. TCRdb reprocessed the 5' RACE reads with MiXCR, giving one entry per CDR3 protein. This repertoire shows around 870,000 distinct CDR3 sequences, more than 25% found once; its top ten account for roughly 17%. Ten or more counts support this clonotype. Its antigen remains unknown. The study's findings and limits: Unknown donor CMV status possibly confounded expanded clonotype changes.

J gave up 6 bases and V 3 bases, and 13 bases lay outside the gene matches. The CDR3 is made up of 16 amino acids. Germline V gives CDR1 LNHNV, CDR2 YYDKDF (reference sequence). Sequencing was carried out using blood. V gene TRBV15 combines with J gene TRBJ2-5; 7 bases line up with TRBD2. The sequence was collected from a woman at least 80 years old in good health. CDR3 sequence (DNA): TGTGCCACCAGCAGGGCGCTACTAGCGCCCTACAAGACCCAGTACTTC. As protein: CATSRALLAPYKTQYF.